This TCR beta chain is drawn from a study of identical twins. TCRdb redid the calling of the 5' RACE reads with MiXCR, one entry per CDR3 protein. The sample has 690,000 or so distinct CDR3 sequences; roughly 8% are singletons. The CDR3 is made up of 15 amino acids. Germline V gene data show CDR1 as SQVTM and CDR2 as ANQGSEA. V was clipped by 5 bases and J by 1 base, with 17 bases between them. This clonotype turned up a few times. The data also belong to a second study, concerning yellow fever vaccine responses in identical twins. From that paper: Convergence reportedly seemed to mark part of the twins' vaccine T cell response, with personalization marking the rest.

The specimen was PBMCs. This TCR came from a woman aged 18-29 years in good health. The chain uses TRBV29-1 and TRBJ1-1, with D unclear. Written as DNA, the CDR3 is TGCAGCGTTAGAAACGGGAGGACGGCGAACACTGAAGCTTTCTTT. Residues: CSVRNGRTANTEAFF.